This T cell receptor (beta chain) stems from a study of beta chain features in type 1 diabetes. Study context: Healthy donors and patients had similar age, gender and cell yields. Notes on the study in general: Shortening that was moderate but significant affected the TCRB CDR3s of Type 1 diabetes patients in all four CD4+ subsets.

Markers CD45RO/CCR7/CD25/CD127/CD95/CD27 served to sort CD4+ naive, central memory, regulatory and stem cell-like memory cells. There are a few counts of this clone. Its antigen is currently unknown. The entirety of the isolated RNA underwent reverse transcription, so expressed TCRB transcripts were sequenced. Here immunoSEQ multiplex PCR was the method, and the copy in TCRdb shows in-frame clones only, minus some. The sample consists of about 360,000 clones, about 12% of them appearing once. Germline V CDR1 and CDR2: SGHRS, YFSETQ. This CDR3 is 16 amino acids long. V lost 6 bases and J 1 base, leaving 16 bases between the germline ends.

The TCR originated in a man aged 18 to 29 in good health. The genes are TRBV5-1 and TRBJ2-2; D perhaps matches TRBD2 (5 bases). The sequencing input was naive CD4+ T cells from blood. CDR3 sequence reads: CASTKGRAGNTGELFF. CDR3 in DNA: TGCGCCAGCACCAAGGGTCGGGCGGGGAACACCGGGGAGCTGTTTTTT.